This T cell receptor (beta chain) originates from a study of blood T cell repertoires in COVID-19. Recruitment covered about 25 US areas and drew participants whose ages spanned roughly 18 to 89 years. Cohort placement rested on clinical history that participants reported themselves. V shed 0 bases and J 4 bases; nucleotides not matched to a gene: 4. The CDR3 contains 16 residues. Germline lookup yields CDR1 LNHNV and CDR2 YYDKDF (reference sequence). As originally analysed: Amplification of reference gene primers provided the estimated nucleated cell counts. The protocol was immunoSEQ multiplex PCR, while the TCRdb copy is restricted to in-frame clones and leaves out a portion. V and J calls and clone size are as listed in that table; D and trimming were resolved from the DNA. Among about 220,000 clones, about 80% were seen once, and the ten largest hold roughly 1.3%.

The material sequenced was PBMCs or T cells enriched from blood (not recorded which). This chain joins TRBV15 and TRBJ2-1; TRBD1 matches 9 bases. The TCR sequence derives from a woman between 40 and 55 years old with acute COVID-19. The DNA of the CDR3 is TGTGCCACCAGCAGAGACGGGACAGGGAGGTACAATGAGCAGTTCTTC. This gives the protein CATSRDGTGRYNEQFF. The variable domain in full, with the rest retrieved from reference TRBV15 and TRBJ2-1, is DAMVIQNPRYQVTQFGKPVTLSCSQTLNHNVMYWYQQKSSQAPKLLFHYYDKDFNNEADTPDNFQSRRPNTSFCFLDIRSPGLGDTAMYLCATSRDGTGRYNEQFFGPGTRLTVL.